The T cell receptor beta chain under discussion was sequenced for a study of CD8+ T cells in alopecia areata (dated by TCRdb to the late 2010s). Background for the entire study: High-throughput TCRbeta sequencing was used to examine T cell clonal expansion in alopecia areata in both the C3H/HeJ mouse model and human patients. Scalp tissue and sorted CD4+ and CD8+ peripheral blood T cells from patchy and totalis/universalis alopecia areata patients and from healthy controls were covered by human TCRbeta sequencing. Scalp clonality was compared across normal scalp (n=4), patchy alopecia areata scalp (n=8), and alopecia totalis/universalis scalp (n=8). The RNA source kit depended on sample type: the PAXgene miRNA kit for fixed scalp, the miRNeasy kit for PBMCs, and the RNeasy kit for mouse skin. immunoSEQ multiplex PCR using 35 Vbeta forward primers and 13 Jbeta reverse primers was used to amplify TCRbeta CDR3 regions.

Overall study results and their limits: Lesional scalp, especially in alopecia totalis/universalis, showed higher clonality and more expanded CD8+ clones than normal scalp, suggesting antigenic drive. Unlike mouse skin, which is dominated by gammadelta T cells, normal human skin has resident alphabeta T cells that are also sequenced, and this complicates analysis of the scalp TCR repertoire. Shared TCR sequences between patients were less evident than in mice, which may be partly attributable to HLA diversity in the patient population.

CDR1 and CDR2, per the germline V gene (reference sequence), are GTSNPN and SVGIG. Trimming costs V 2 bases and J 0 bases, and their ends lie 11 bases apart. From the cysteine up to the phenylalanine, the CDR3 has a length of 14 residues. The entry retains the CDR3 DNA only, 42 bases that are in frame from base 1. Library construction relied on the immunoSEQ multiplex PCR assay. To provide template for TCR sequencing, every sample had RNA extracted and reverse transcribed into cDNA. First-strand cDNA was synthesized with SuperScript III using a 2:1 mix of oligo-dT and random hexamers. A synthetic immune receptor repertoire was used to gauge amplification bias, and whatever bias remained was removed computationally. Per the authors' processing: Raw reads were preprocessed for error removal, and CDR3 was defined according to IMGT conventions as running from the conserved cysteine to phenylalanine. Clonality was computed by normalizing Shannon entropy by log2 of the number of productive unique TCRs and subtracting the result from 1. Scalp TCRbeta sequences were cross-referenced with sorted blood CD4 and CD8 repertoires so that the CD4 or CD8 identity of scalp clones could be inferred. TCRdb took this table from immuneACCESS and kept in-frame rearrangements with V and J called. Such tables lack part of the clones; where checked against another copy, unresolved V genes explain under half of the gap, and the rest is unexplained. V and J calls and clone size are as listed in that table; D and trimming were resolved from the DNA. The sample includes roughly 150,000 clones, with roughly 60% observed a single time. The ten largest make up less than 5% of the sample.

PBMCs were isolated by density centrifugation and stained for CD3, CD4 and CD8, and CD4+ and CD8+ T cells were sorted on a FACSAria. Scalp biopsies and blood samples were provided by unaffected controls. Remarks on this clone: What antigen it recognizes has not been identified. No base quality information exists; no much larger clone differs at one position.

The material sequenced was CD4+ T cells sorted from blood. The receptor chain draws on TRBV30 and TRBJ2-7; the D gene cannot be resolved reliably. The sequence was collected from a human donor in good health. The nucleotide sequence is given as TGTGCCTGGAGTATCGGCGATTCCTCCTACGAGCAGTACTTC. It specifies CAWSIGDSSYEQYF.